These 18 T cell receptor beta chains were sequenced from one sample in a study of T cell repertoires in cytomegalovirus infection. Their antigen targets remain unknown. One entry per CDR3 protein results from TCRdb running MiXCR on the reads. The table records about 920,000 distinct CDR3 sequences, about a third of them present only once. This specimen consisted of cultured CD8+ T cells from PBMCs, obtained from culture after CMV antigen stimulation. The receptors were sampled from a human donor in good health (CMV status not recorded). Some clones in this sample may be carry-over from other donors' samples.

The chain carries TRBV5-6 and TRBJ2-1; 8 nucleotides line up with TRBD1. V trimming: 3 bases; J trimming: 7 bases; junction bases outside the gene matches: 9. This CDR3 contains 15 residues. Germline V gives CDR1 SGHDT, CDR2 YYEEEE. Written as DNA, the CDR3 is TGTGCCAGCAGCTCGTCCACAGGGGGTGAAAATGAGCAGTTCTTC. Translated: CASSSSTGGENEQFF. The complete variable domain, with remaining parts taken from reference TRBV5-6 and TRBJ2-1, reads DAGVTQSPTHLIKTRGQQVTLRCSPKSGHDTVSWYQQALGQGPQFIFQYYEEEERQRGNFPDRFSGHQFPNYSSELNVNALLLGDSALYLCASSSSTGGENEQFFGPGTRLTVL.

In this sample, this clonotype turned up many times. The chain couples TRBV7-2 to TRBJ2-3; D unclear. This CDR3 has 19 residues. V shed 1 base and J shed 0 bases, with 20 bases lying between them. CDR1 is SGHTA, CDR2 FQGNSA, per germline. The CDR3 DNA is TGTGCCAGCAGCTTAGTAGGAAGGGCCGCAACTTCTAGCACAGATACGCAGTATTTT. It specifies CASSLVGRAATSSTDTQYF.

The sample holds many counts of this clonotype. J is TRBJ2-5 and V is TRBV28, with D unclear. CDR1 and CDR2 (germline): MDHEN, SYDVKM. The CDR3 is made up of 11 amino acids. The V and J ends lost 8 bases and 2 bases respectively, with 6 bases between them. The CDR3 protein is CASGRQETQYF. In DNA form, the CDR3 reads TGTGCCAGCGGACGGCAAGAGACCCAGTACTTC.

This clonotype was counted a few times. The chain employs TRBV7-6 and TRBJ2-2, with a tentative D call TRBD1 (6 bases). This CDR3 has 15 residues. Trimming shortened V by 5 bases and J by 1 base, and 11 bases separated the two germline ends. CDR1 and CDR2 from the germline V gene are SGHVS and FNYEAQ. The CDR3 is CASSPTGKNTGELFF. CDR3 DNA sequence: TGTGCCAGCAGCCCTACAGGGAAGAACACCGGGGAGCTGTTTTTT.

This clonotype was detected only a few times. CDR3 sequence reads: CATKTGPASTGELFF. In DNA form, the CDR3 reads TGTGCCACCAAGACAGGGCCCGCGAGCACCGGGGAGCTGTTTTTT. The chain is built from TRBV5-8 and TRBJ2-2; 7 bases agree with TRBD1. After removal of 9 bases from V and 4 bases from J, the junction contained 12 bases not matched to a gene. The CDR3 sequence is 15 residues long. The germline V gene has CDR1 SGHTS and CDR2 YDEGEE.

CDR3 residues: CASSYRVAYEQYF. DNA for the CDR3: TGTGCCAGCAGCTACAGGGTAGCCTACGAGCAGTACTTC. The chain combines TRBV5-6 with TRBJ2-7, with D maybe TRBD1 (6 bases). V lost 3 bases and J lost 2, with 9 bases in between. Germline assignment: CDR1 SGHDT and CDR2 YYEEEE. The CDR3 runs to 13 residues.

The DNA for the CDR3 is TGTGCCAGTAGTATAGCCTCCTACAATGAGCAGTTCTTC. Encoded protein: CASSIASYNEQFF. The V call is TRBV19, the J call TRBJ2-1, with unresolved D. The CDR3 is 13 amino acids. CDR1 is LNHDA, CDR2 SQIVND, per germline (reference sequence). Trimming pared 1 base from V and 0 bases from J, leaving 1 base between.

This clonotype was counted only a few times. The chain uses TRBV7-2 and TRBJ2-1; 8 bases line up with TRBD2. Germline loops: CDR1 SGHTA, CDR2 FQGNSA. The CDR3 contains 15 residues. The V gene end was trimmed by 5 bases and the J gene end by 8 bases; junction bases not matched to a gene: 11. The CDR3 is CASSVTGGQGDEQFF. The DNA for the CDR3 is TGTGCCAGCAGCGTGACGGGGGGGCAGGGCGATGAGCAGTTCTTC.

The chain couples TRBV4-1 to TRBJ1-1, with D possibly being TRBD1 (6 bases). V was shortened by 3 bases and J by 0 bases, with 17 bases between the two germline ends. The CDR3 consists of 17 residues. Germline V gene sequence: CDR1 MGHRA, CDR2 YSYEKL. The CDR3 loop is CASSHRAGAGMNTEAFF. In DNA form, the CDR3 reads TGCGCCAGCAGCCACCGAGCGGGGGCAGGCATGAACACTGAAGCTTTCTTT.

This clonotype was detected a few times. The rearrangement uses TRBV10-3 and TRBJ1-1; D uncertain. Per germline, CDR1 ENHRY and CDR2 SYGVKD. The CDR3 runs 13 residues. Trimming left V 3 bases short and J 1 base short, with 6 bases between. CDR3 region: CAISEDTNTEAFF. CDR3 DNA sequence: TGTGCCATCAGTGAAGACACGAACACTGAAGCTTTCTTT.

Only a few counts were recorded for this clonotype. This chain joins TRBV10-1 and TRBJ2-2; 10 bases align to TRBD2. After removal of 3 bases from V and 4 bases from J, the junction contained 2 bases not matched to a gene. The germline gives CDR1 WNHNN, CDR2 SYGVQD (reference sequence). The CDR3 totals 15 residues. CDR3 residues: CASSDSGGGTGELFF. The CDR3 DNA is TGCGCCAGCAGTGACAGCGGGGGGGGCACCGGGGAGCTGTTTTTT.

The chain recombines TRBV7-9 with TRBJ2-7; unclear D gene. Germline-derived CDR1 and CDR2 are SEHNR and FQNEAQ (reference sequence). The CDR3 spans 12 residues. Trimming stripped 6 bases from V and 6 bases from J, with 12 bases between. In DNA form, the CDR3 reads TGTGCCAGCAGTAACCTTGAAGGCGAGCAGTACTTC. This gives the protein CASSNLEGEQYF.

This clonotype turned up a few times. The rearrangement uses TRBV27 and TRBJ1-6, with D possibly matching TRBD1 (6 bases). Trimming took 4 bases from V and 14 from J, leaving 18 bases between them. There are 14 residues in the CDR3. CDR1 and CDR2 from the germline V gene are MNHEY and SMNVEV (reference sequence). The chain's CDR3 is CASSYGTGLLSLHF. The CDR3 DNA sequence: TGTGCCAGCAGTTACGGCACAGGGCTACTTTCCCTCCACTTT.

This clonotype was seen ten or more times. This chain's CDR3 is CASSLTSQGDAMGELFF. The CDR3 DNA is TGTGCCAGCAGCTTGACTTCTCAGGGTGACGCAATGGGGGAGCTGTTTTTT. This chain joins TRBV7-8 and TRBJ2-2, with a tentative D call TRBD1 (5 bases). Per germline, CDR1 SGHVS and CDR2 FQNEAQ. This CDR3 contains 17 residues. The V end was cut by 3 bases, the J end by 8 bases, with 22 bases between.

This clonotype appeared a few times. V gene TRBV28 combines with J gene TRBJ2-3; the D gene is possibly TRBD1 (6 bases). Trimming removed 4 bases from V and 1 base from J, with 9 bases in between. The CDR3 spans 14 residues. Germline-derived CDR1 and CDR2 are MDHEN and SYDVKM. DNA for the CDR3: TGTGCCAGCAGTTATAACAGGGGCACAGATACGCAGTATTTT. This translates into CASSYNRGTDTQYF.

This chain connects TRBV4-2 to TRBJ1-1; D call uncertain. V was pared by 4 bases and J by 5 bases, with 14 bases between. The CDR3 totals 14 residues. CDR1 is LGHNA, CDR2 YNFKEQ, per germline. CDR3 sequence (DNA): TGTGCCAGCAGCCTTCTAACCGGGAGTACTGAAGCTTTCTTT. Amino acid sequence: CASSLLTGSTEAFF.

The genes are TRBV10-3 and TRBJ1-2; 9 bases align to TRBD1. V lost 9 bases and J lost 8; bases outside the gene matches: 10. CDR3 length equals 13 residues. The germline V gene encodes CDR1 ENHRY and CDR2 SYGVKD. The CDR3 nucleotides are TGTGCCATTTTAACGGACAGGGGAAAAGGCTACACCTTC. As protein: CAILTDRGKGYTF.

This clonotype was observed a few times. This chain uses TRBV4-1 with TRBJ1-1; 7 bases match TRBD1. From germline, CDR1 is MGHRA and CDR2 YSYEKL. V shed 2 bases and J 5 bases; nucleotides not matched to a gene: 11. There are 16 residues in the CDR3. The CDR3 sequence: CASSQIGVTGVTEAFF. The DNA of the CDR3 is TGCGCCAGCAGCCAAATAGGAGTCACAGGGGTTACTGAAGCTTTCTTT.